The 9 T cell receptor beta chains listed next were all sequenced from one sample in a study of cytomegalovirus exposure and HLA in healthy donors. Profiled with immunoSEQ multiplex PCR; TCRdb holds only in-frame clones, not every one. Of about 190,000 clones listed, more than 75% are singletons. Sequenced: PBMCs. These receptors all stem from a woman between 18 and 30 years old in good health and CMV-seronegative.

The chain employs TRBV5-1 and TRBJ2-2, with 7 bases identical to TRBD1. The J segment lost 6 bases and the V segment lost 9 bases, leaving 11 bases of the junction unmatched. The CDR3 sequence is 14 residues long. Germline V gene sequence: CDR1 SGHRS, CDR2 YFSETQ. This CDR3 reads CATKGQDGSGELFF. The CDR3 coding sequence is TGCGCCACCAAAGGACAGGATGGCTCCGGGGAGCTGTTTTTT.

The V call is TRBV5-6, the J call TRBJ2-7, with D perhaps TRBD1 (5 bases). Germline loops: CDR1 SGHDT, CDR2 YYEEEE. Between the trimmed V and J ends, which lost 4 bases and 3 bases, there was a span of 17 bases. The CDR3 runs to 15 residues. The chain's CDR3 is CASSELGQGDYEQYF. CDR3 in DNA: TGTGCCAGCAGCGAACTGGGGCAGGGCGACTACGAGCAGTACTTC. Looking up the rest from reference TRBV5-6 and TRBJ2-7 gives the full variable domain: DAGVTQSPTHLIKTRGQQVTLRCSPKSGHDTVSWYQQALGQGPQFIFQYYEEEERQRGNFPDRFSGHQFPNYSSELNVNALLLGDSALYLCASSELGQGDYEQYFGPGTRLTVT.

The chain carries TRBV7-2 and TRBJ1-2; 9 bases match TRBD1. The CDR3 is 14 amino acids. Trimming took 5 bases from V and 6 from J; bases not matched to a gene: 7. CDR1 and CDR2 from the germline V gene are SGHTA and FQGNSA. CDR3 in amino acids: CASSGQGRLNGYTF. CDR3 bases: TGTGCCAGCAGCGGACAGGGGAGGTTAAATGGCTACACCTTC.

The chain links TRBV9 to TRBJ2-6; D remains unclear. V was pared by 3 bases and J by 0 bases, with 10 bases between. This CDR3 has 16 amino acids. From germline, CDR1 is SGDLS and CDR2 YYNGEE. As DNA, the CDR3 is TGTGCCAGCAGCGAAAATCAGGACTCTGGGGCCAACGTCCTGACTTTC. It is translated as CASSENQDSGANVLTF.

This clone was observed a few times. The CDR3 bases are TGTGCCAGCAGCTTGAGAACAGGGGAAGACTATGGCTACACCTTC. It encodes CASSLRTGEDYGYTF. The chain joins TRBV5-5 to TRBJ1-2; 7 positions agree with TRBD1. CDR1 is SGHKS, CDR2 YYEKEE, per germline (reference sequence). This CDR3 is built from 15 residues. V trimming: 1 base; J trimming: 3 bases; junction bases outside the gene matches: 6.

This clone was detected only a few times. Distinct nucleotide sequences in the sample also encode this CDR3. CDR3 protein: CASSLRLAGNTDTQYF. The CDR3 nucleotides read TGTGCCAGCAGCTTGAGGCTAGCGGGAAACACAGATACGCAGTATTTT. V is TRBV5-4 and J is TRBJ2-3, with TRBD2 matching 9 bases. Per germline, CDR1 SGHNT and CDR2 YYREEE (reference sequence). The CDR3 has 16 residues. Trimming at V came to 1 base and at J to 2 bases, leaving 5 bases not matched to a gene.

The sample holds one count of this clone. The chain carries TRBV5-6 and TRBJ1-6, with 7 bases identical to TRBD1. Germline V gene data show CDR1 as SGHDT and CDR2 as YYEEEE. There are 14 residues in the CDR3. V was pared by 4 bases and J by 8 bases, with 6 bases of the junction left unmatched. The CDR3 bases are TGTGCCAGCAGCCGAGGGACAGCAGATTCACCCCTCCACTTT. This codes for CASSRGTADSPLHF.

This chain's CDR3 is CASRGQGYGYGYTF. In nucleotides, the CDR3 is TGTGCCAGCAGAGGACAGGGTTACGGCTATGGCTACACCTTC. The V gene is TRBV6-1, the J gene TRBJ1-2, with 8 bases aligning to TRBD1. The CDR3 runs 14 residues. The germline CDR1 and CDR2 sequences are MNHNS and SASEGT. With V trimmed by 6 bases and J by 4 bases, 7 bases remained unmatched.

This chain connects TRBV27 to TRBJ1-4; D is undetermined. This CDR3 is 11 amino acids long. Trimming cost V 6 bases and J 4 bases, with 3 bases left between them. The germline V gene has CDR1 MNHEY and CDR2 SMNVEV (reference sequence). The CDR3 coding sequence is TGTGCCAGCAGCGGTAATGAAAAACTGTTTTTT. Its translation: CASSGNEKLFF.